This is a list of T cell receptor beta chains from one sample in a study of breast tumors, draining lymph nodes, adjacent tissues. One entry per CDR3 protein results from TCRdb running MiXCR on the multiplex PCR reads. This sample has about 110,000 distinct CDR3 sequences; more than 30% occur once, and the top ten carry around 5.9%. Sequenced input: axillary lymph node tissue. Receptors were obtained from a female donor with breast cancer. Some clones in this sample may be carry-over from other donors' samples. Both conserved end residues are part of each CDR3. D genes are given only for firm matches. Expanded clones are given a class, and other clones once, few, many or no size at all.

cdr3_nt | cdr3_aa | j_call | v_call | d_call | clone_size
TGTGCCACCAGCAGAACTCCCCCGACAGGGGGTCTTCTTAACTATGGCTACACCTTC | CATSRTPPTGGLLNYGYTF | TRBJ1-2 | TRBV15 | TRBD1 | many
TGCAGCGTGGGACAGGGGGCGACAGGCCTGGATACGCAGTATTTT | CSVGQGATGLDTQYF | TRBJ2-3 | TRBV29-1 | TRBD1 | .
TGTGCCTGGCACAGGGTTAGGGATGAAAAACTGTTTTTT | CAWHRVRDEKLFF | TRBJ1-4 | TRBV30 | . | many
TGCGCCAGCAGCCAAGGGGTCTCTGGAAACACCATATATTTT | CASSQGVSGNTIYF | TRBJ1-3 | TRBV4-3 | . | many
TGCAGTGCTGATCCCGGGTCCCGGGCTGTTAATGAGCAGTTCTTC | CSADPGSRAVNEQFF | TRBJ2-1 | TRBV20-1 | . | many
TGCGCCAGCAGCCAAGAGCCGGACGGGACAGGAATCGGTTCCCTCCACTTT | CASSQEPDGTGIGSLHF | TRBJ1-6 | TRBV4-3 | TRBD1 | .
TGCAGTGCTATTCCCGGGACAGCGCGGGAGGCAACTAATGAAAAACTGTTTTTT | CSAIPGTAREATNEKLFF | TRBJ1-4 | TRBV20-1 | TRBD1 | .
TGTGCCAGCGGACAGGGAGGGGGCACAGATACGCAGTATTTT | CASGQGGGTDTQYF | TRBJ2-3 | TRBV28 | . | many
TGTGCCGGCAGCTCGGACAGGGGACGCTCCCCCCTCCACTTT | CAGSSDRGRSPLHF | TRBJ1-6 | TRBV5-6 | TRBD1 | .
TGTGCCAGCAGCATTAGCGGGGGGGCCTACAATGAGCCGTTCTTC | CASSISGGAYNEPFF | TRBJ2-1 | TRBV9 | TRBD2 | few
TGTGCCACCCAGATCAGGGACAGCTTGCCCGACGAGCAGTACTTC | CATQIRDSLPDEQYF | TRBJ2-7 | TRBV27 | TRBD1 | many
TGCGCCAGCAGACCGGGACTAGCGGGAGAGACCCAGTACTTC | CASRPGLAGETQYF | TRBJ2-5 | TRBV5-1 | TRBD2 | many
TGCAGTGCTATATGGGCAGGGGGACGTCGAGAGACCCAGTACTTC | CSAIWAGGRRETQYF | TRBJ2-5 | TRBV20-1 | TRBD1 | many
TGTGCCAGCAGCGACAGGGGGGTACAGCCCCAGCATTTT | CASSDRGVQPQHF | TRBJ1-5 | TRBV27 | TRBD1 | many
. | CASSTAGVQETQYFGTNGYTF | TRBJ1-2 | TRBV13 | . | .
TGTGCCAGCAGTTACAGGGGGAATGAGCAGTTCTTC | CASSYRGNEQFF | TRBJ2-1 | TRBV27 | TRBD1 | many
TGCAGTGCTAGAGGAGGTTTGTCGGGGGGGCCGGTCGTGACTTTC | CSARGGLSGGPVVTF | TRBJ2-6 | TRBV20-1 | TRBD2 | .
TGTGCCAGCAGTCACTCCCGCGGGACTGTAAAGACCCAGTACTTC | CASSHSRGTVKTQYF | TRBJ2-5 | TRBV6-2/TRBV6-3 | . | many
TGTGCCAGCAGCCAAGATAGGATAGGTGGCTACACCTTC | CASSQDRIGGYTF | TRBJ1-2 | TRBV4-2 | . | many
TGTGCCAGCAGCTTAGATACAGCGGGGGGGCGCGAGCAGTACTTC | CASSLDTAGGREQYF | TRBJ2-7 | TRBV7-2 | TRBD2 | many
TGTGCCAGCCGGCTGGGGTGGGAGATCAATGAGCAGTTCTTC | CASRLGWEINEQFF | TRBJ2-1 | TRBV19 | . | many
TGTGCCAGCAGCTTGGAGGGACACTATAATTCACCCCTCCACTTT | CASSLEGHYNSPLHF | TRBJ1-6 | TRBV5-5 | . | many
TGCAGCGTTGTCAGGGGGACAGGGTCCTACGAGCAGTACTTC | CSVVRGTGSYEQYF | TRBJ2-7 | TRBV29-1 | TRBD1 | .
TGCAGTGCTGCCTACAGGGGCGAGGAGACCCAGTACTTC | CSAAYRGEETQYF | TRBJ2-5 | TRBV20-1 | TRBD1 | medium-sized